These 29 T cell receptor beta chains originate from one sample sequenced in a study of cytomegalovirus exposure and HLA in healthy donors. Clones were read by immunoSEQ multiplex PCR, and TCRdb kept only the in-frame ones, dropping some. Seen here are more than 200,000 clones, roughly 87% observed once, and the top ten hold 9.5% to 15%. The sample was PBMCs. The receptors stem from a man aged 18 to 30 in good health and CMV-seropositive.

The V and J genes are TRBV4-2 and TRBJ2-1; TRBD2 matches at 8 bases. With V trimmed by 0 bases and J by 3 bases, 7 bases remained unmatched. Germline CDR1 LGHNA, CDR2 YNFKEQ. The CDR3 consists of 17 residues. The CDR3 coding sequence is TGTGCCAGCAGCCAAGATCGAAGGCGGGAGGTCTACAATGAGCAGTTCTTC. Protein product: CASSQDRRREVYNEQFF.

The J gene is TRBJ2-2, the V gene TRBV25-1, with 7 bases fitting TRBD2. CDR1 MGHDK and CDR2 SYGVNS come from the germline V gene. The V gene end was trimmed by 1 base and the J gene end by 5 bases; junction bases not matched to a gene: 1. The CDR3 is made up of 14 amino acids. The CDR3 loop is CASSEWGGTGELFF. CDR3 nucleotide sequence: TGTGCCAGCAGTGAATGGGGGGGAACCGGGGAGCTGTTTTTT. The full variable domain, with the rest looked up from reference TRBV25-1 and TRBJ2-2, is EADIYQTPRYLVIGTGKKITLECSQTMGHDKMYWYQQDPGMELHLIHYSYGVNSTEKGDLSSESTVSRIRTEHFPLTLESARPSHTSQYLCASSEWGGTGELFFGEGSRLTVL.

The J gene is TRBJ2-5, the V gene TRBV10-3, with 7 bases matching TRBD2. V lost 8 bases, J lost 0 bases, and 0 bases stayed unmatched. Germline V lookup: CDR1 ENHRY, CDR2 SYGVKD. The CDR3 is 12 amino acids. DNA of the CDR3: TGTGCCATCGCGGGGGACCAAGAGACCCAGTACTTC. It encodes CAIAGDQETQYF.

This clone was counted a single time. The J gene is TRBJ2-7, the V gene TRBV25-1; 11 nucleotides line up with TRBD2. The CDR3 is 14 residues long. With V trimmed by 8 bases and J by 2 bases, 5 bases remained unmatched. Germline V lookup: CDR1 MGHDK, CDR2 SYGVNS. DNA of the CDR3: TGTGCCAGCCGCGGGGGACTAGCGGCCTACGAGCAGTACTTC. It specifies CASRGGLAAYEQYF.

CDR3 sequence (DNA): TGTGCCAGCAGCCTGCAGGGGGGGAACACCGGGGAGCTGTTTTTT. Residues: CASSLQGGNTGELFF. The chain combines TRBV7-2 with TRBJ2-2; D may be TRBD1 (7 bases). V was cut by 5 bases and J by 1 base, with 11 bases left in between. This CDR3 spans 15 amino acids. CDR1 SGHTA and CDR2 FQGNSA come from the germline V gene. Supplemented by reference TRBV7-2 and TRBJ2-2, the full variable domain reads GAGVSQSPSNKVTEKGKDVELRCDPISGHTALYWYRQSLGQGLEFLIYFQGNSAPDKSGLPSDRFSAERTGGSVSTLTIQRTQQEDSAVYLCASSLQGGNTGELFFGEGSRLTVL.

The V gene is TRBV2, the J gene TRBJ1-1; D might be TRBD1 (5 bases). The germline CDR1 and CDR2 sequences are SNHLY and FYNNEI. Trimming took off 4 bases at V and 5 bases at J, with 20 bases between the two ends. The CDR3 totals 16 residues. The CDR3 nucleotides read TGTGCCAGCAGTGTAGTTGGAGGACAATCTAGAACTGAAGCTTTCTTT. This encodes CASSVVGGQSRTEAFF.

A single count supports this clone. This chain links TRBV29-1 with TRBJ2-1, with 9 bases lining up with TRBD1. Germline assignment: CDR1 SQVTM and CDR2 ANQGSEA. V shed 7 bases, J shed 1 base, and the junction held 2 bases outside the gene matches. This CDR3 region has 13 residues. In nucleotides, the CDR3 is TGCAGCGGGGGACAGGGATCCTACAATGAGCAGTTCTTC. Residues: CSGGQGSYNEQFF.

The rearrangement links TRBV11-3 to TRBJ2-2; no clear D. V lost 1 base and J 1 base, leaving 10 bases between the germline ends. CDR3 length equals 16 residues. Germline V gives CDR1 SGHNT, CDR2 YENEEA. CDR3 region: CASSLGFDKNTGELFF. As DNA, the CDR3 is TGTGCCAGCAGCTTAGGGTTCGACAAGAACACCGGGGAGCTGTTTTTT.

The V gene is TRBV18, the J gene TRBJ1-1; D is perhaps TRBD1 (5 bases). From germline, CDR1 is KGHSH and CDR2 LQKENI. Trimming took 8 bases from V and 1 from J, leaving 23 bases between them. CDR3 length: 17 amino acids. CDR3 DNA: TGTGCCAGCGCCATAGGGGTACCGACATTAAGGAACACTGAAGCTTTCTTT. Translating gives CASAIGVPTLRNTEAFF.

This clone is a singleton in its sample. This chain links TRBV18 with TRBJ1-4; D remains unclear. This CDR3 has 13 amino acids. Germline loops: CDR1 KGHSH, CDR2 LQKENI. V lost 2 bases to trimming and J lost 7 bases, with 8 bases between them. As DNA, the CDR3 is TGTGCCAGCTCACCAGGGTTTCGTGAAAAACTGTTTTTT. Translated, it gives CASSPGFREKLFF.

This sequence joins TRBV5-1 and TRBJ1-4; D remains ambiguous. V lost 4 bases and J lost 5, with 18 bases in between. The CDR3 runs to 16 residues. Germline assignment: CDR1 SGHRS and CDR2 YFSETQ. DNA for the CDR3: TGCGCCAGCAGCCTTGGCATTGGCGGAATAAATGAAAAACTGTTTTTT. Residues: CASSLGIGGINEKLFF.

This chain uses TRBV4-1 with TRBJ1-1; no reliable D call. The germline V gene encodes CDR1 MGHRA and CDR2 YSYEKL. The CDR3 contains 12 residues. The V gene lost 0 bases and the J gene lost 4 bases, with 3 bases spanning the gap. The CDR3 DNA follows: TGCGCCAGCAGCCAAGAATTCACTGAAGCTTTCTTT. Residues: CASSQEFTEAFF.

The chain links TRBV2 to TRBJ2-5; the D is unclear. The CDR3 has 13 amino acids. V was clipped by 8 bases and J by 2 bases, with 12 bases between them. CDR1 and CDR2 from the germline V gene are SNHLY and FYNNEI. The CDR3 nucleotides are TGTGCCAGCGGTCGCGGCCGGCAAGAGACCCAGTACTTC. Protein sequence: CASGRGRQETQYF.

The gene calls are TRBV27 and TRBJ2-7, with D possibly matching TRBD1 (6 bases). V lost 4 bases, J lost 0 bases, and 10 bases lay in between. The CDR3 covers 14 residues. CDR1 is MNHEY, CDR2 SMNVEV, per germline (reference sequence). The CDR3 spells CASSYRVDSYEQYF. Here the CDR3 DNA reads TGTGCCAGCAGTTACAGGGTGGACTCCTACGAGCAGTACTTC.

V usage is TRBV5-1 and J usage is TRBJ2-1, with 9 bases that match TRBD2. Germline CDR1 reads SGHRS; CDR2 reads YFSETQ. The V gene end was trimmed by 4 bases and the J gene end by 1 base; junction bases not matched to a gene: 6. The CDR3 has 16 amino acids. The CDR3 DNA sequence: TGCGCCAGCAGCGCTAGCGGGACAAAATCCTACAATGAGCAGTTCTTC. Amino acid sequence: CASSASGTKSYNEQFF.

The gene calls are TRBV28 and TRBJ1-1; TRBD1 agrees at 8 bases. Germline loops: CDR1 MDHEN, CDR2 SYDVKM. The CDR3 has 15 amino acids. The V and J ends lost 6 bases and 1 base, in that order; junction bases with no gene match: 7. In nucleotides, the CDR3 is TGTGCCAGCAGATTGACAGGGGAGTCGAACACTGAAGCTTTCTTT. Translated: CASRLTGESNTEAFF.

The chain couples TRBV29-1 to TRBJ2-7; 7 positions agree with TRBD1. The CDR3 loop spans 13 amino acids. V trimming: 7 bases; J trimming: 2 bases; junction bases outside the gene matches: 8. CDR1 is SQVTM, CDR2 ANQGSEA, per germline. CDR3 in amino acids: CSARTGGTYEQYF. CDR3 in DNA: TGCAGCGCAAGGACAGGTGGGACCTACGAGCAGTACTTC.

This chain uses TRBV28 with TRBJ1-5; D remains unclear. Trimming cost V 7 bases and J 6 bases, with 10 bases left between them. CDR1 and CDR2 (germline): MDHEN, SYDVKM. The CDR3 runs to 12 residues. In nucleotides, the CDR3 is TGTGCCAGCACCTTGAGTGGTCAGCCCCAGCATTTT. Translation gives CASTLSGQPQHF.

This CDR3 is CASSSEPGLQETQYF. DNA for the CDR3: TGCGCCAGCAGCTCAGAGCCGGGACTCCAAGAGACCCAGTACTTC. The V call is TRBV5-1, the J call TRBJ2-5; D might be TRBD2 (6 bases). Germline V CDR1 and CDR2: SGHRS, YFSETQ. The CDR3 sequence is 15 residues long. Trimming took 3 bases from V and 1 from J, leaving 13 bases between them.

This clone was counted between two and nine times. The same CDR3 also results from other DNA sequences found in this sample. This sequence joins TRBV28 and TRBJ2-3, with no clear D. Between the trimmed V and J ends, which lost 3 bases and 0 bases, there was a span of 7 bases. The germline CDR1 and CDR2 sequences are MDHEN and SYDVKM. The CDR3 is 14 amino acids. Here the CDR3 reads CASSFSGSTDTQYF. DNA for the CDR3: TGTGCCAGCAGTTTTTCCGGGAGCACAGATACGCAGTATTTT.

The V call is TRBV6-5, the J call TRBJ1-4, with a tentative D call TRBD1 (5 bases). Germline loops: CDR1 MNHEY, CDR2 SVGAGI. Trimming shortened V by 4 bases and J by 7 bases, and 13 bases separated the two germline ends. This CDR3 has 14 residues. CDR3: CASSLRGWGEKLFF. The CDR3 region has the DNA TGTGCCAGCAGTTTGAGGGGTTGGGGTGAAAAACTGTTTTTT.

This clone came up a few times. This chain uses TRBV6-5 with TRBJ1-2, with D possibly being TRBD1 (5 bases). The CDR3 is 14 residues long. The ends were cut back, 0 bases at V and 0 bases at J, with 5 bases in the middle. Germline V gives CDR1 MNHEY, CDR2 SVGAGI. The CDR3 DNA is TGTGCCAGCAGTTACTCGACAGCTAACTATGGCTACACCTTC. Its protein is CASSYSTANYGYTF.

A few counts support this clone. Its ends do not fully match the called genes, so a read error is possible. The chain employs TRBV29-1 and TRBJ2-1, with D hard to call. This CDR3 contains 11 residues. Germline-derived CDR1 and CDR2 are SQVTM and ANQGSEA. CDR3 sequence: CSVEFYSEQFF. The CDR3 nucleotides read TGCAGCGTTGAATTTTACAGTGAGCAGTTCTTC.

The chain joins TRBV6-5 to TRBJ2-7, with TRBD1 matching over 8 bases. Germline loops: CDR1 MNHEY, CDR2 SVGAGI. CDR3 size: 15 residues. Losses at the gene ends were 2 bases for V and 6 bases for J; bases not matched to a gene: 9. The CDR3 DNA follows: TGTGCCAGCAGTTACACGACAGGGGAAACGGGCGAGCAGTACTTC. Amino acid sequence: CASSYTTGETGEQYF.

This clone showed up just once. The chain carries TRBV30 and TRBJ2-7; D call uncertain. V shed 3 bases and J shed 2 bases, with 11 bases lying between them. The CDR3 runs to 13 residues. The germline V gene has CDR1 GTSNPN and CDR2 SVGIG (reference sequence). The CDR3 DNA is TGTGCCTGGAGCCCCAACCAACCCTACGAGCAGTACTTC. Translated, it gives CAWSPNQPYEQYF.

Turning to this clone: Sequence at one end of the junction differs from germline and may be a read error. The V gene is TRBV27, the J gene TRBJ2-7, with TRBD2 as a possible D gene (6 bases). Germline V lookup: CDR1 MNHEY, CDR2 SMNVEV (reference sequence). CDR3 length: 16 residues. CDR3 in DNA: TGTGCCAGCAGTTTAGGAGTGGGACTTCCCTCCGACGAGCAGTACTTC. Its translation is CASSLGVGLPSDEQYF.

This chain uses TRBV5-1 with TRBJ1-1; tentatively, D is TRBD1 (5 bases). The V end lost 3 bases, the J end lost 1 base, and 10 bases lay between the germline ends. The length of the CDR3 is 14 residues. CDR1 and CDR2 from the germline V gene are SGHRS and YFSETQ. The DNA of the CDR3 is TGCGCCAGCAGCTACGACAGACAGAACACTGAAGCTTTCTTT. Translating it yields CASSYDRQNTEAFF.

In DNA form, the CDR3 reads TGTGCCAGCAGTAAGTGGACAGGGTTTTACGAGCAGTACTTC. Translation gives CASSKWTGFYEQYF. The chain is built from TRBV5-6 and TRBJ2-7; 8 bases are shared with TRBD1. Germline V CDR1 and CDR2: SGHDT, YYEEEE. Losses at the gene ends were 5 bases for V and 4 bases for J; bases not matched to a gene: 8. This CDR3 comprises 14 residues.

V and J are TRBV27 and TRBJ2-1; D gene uncertain. Looked up from germline, CDR1 is MNHEY and CDR2 is SMNVEV (reference sequence). The ends were cut back, 2 bases at V and 4 bases at J, with 9 bases in the middle. The CDR3 contains 14 residues. The CDR3 DNA sequence: TGTGCCAGCAGTTTAGGAGTCCTTTACAATGAGCAGTTCTTC. Amino acids: CASSLGVLYNEQFF.